This TCR beta chain was sequenced in a study of blood T cell repertoires in COVID-19. Study-wide background: The United States, Italy and Spain provided the acute and convalescent COVID-19 samples.

The germline gives CDR1 MNHEY, CDR2 SVGAGI. The CDR3 is 13 residues long. V lost 2 bases and J 0 bases, leaving 5 bases between the germline ends. Original processing methods: Counts of nucleated cells, estimated from reference gene primer amplification, were obtained. Method: immunoSEQ multiplex PCR; TCRdb's copy keeps in-frame clones and lacks some. D and trimming were read from the DNA, whereas the V and J calls and clone size are those reported in that table. Among roughly 71,000 clones, roughly 85% were seen once, and the ten largest hold roughly 24%. The sample taken for sequencing was peripheral blood. V usage is TRBV6-5 and J usage is TRBJ2-7; D unresolved. This receptor was taken from a man aged 50-59 years with acute or convalescent COVID-19. The CDR3 loop reads CASSYASSYEQYF. For the CDR3, the DNA is TGTGCCAGCAGTTACGCCAGCTCCTACGAGCAGTACTTC.